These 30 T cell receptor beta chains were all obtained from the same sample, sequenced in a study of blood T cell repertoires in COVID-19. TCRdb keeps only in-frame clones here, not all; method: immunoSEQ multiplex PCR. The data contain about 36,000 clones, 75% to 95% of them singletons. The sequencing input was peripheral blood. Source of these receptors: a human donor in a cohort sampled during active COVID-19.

CDR3 region: CASSLNGGNTEAFF. The CDR3 DNA reads TGTGCCAGCAGCTTAAACGGTGGGAACACTGAAGCTTTCTTT. The chain uses TRBV7-8 and TRBJ1-1; D ambiguous. The CDR3 length is 14 residues. The germline V and J ends were trimmed by 2 bases and 1 base, with 8 bases remaining between them. CDR1 and CDR2 from the germline V gene are SGHVS and FQNEAQ.

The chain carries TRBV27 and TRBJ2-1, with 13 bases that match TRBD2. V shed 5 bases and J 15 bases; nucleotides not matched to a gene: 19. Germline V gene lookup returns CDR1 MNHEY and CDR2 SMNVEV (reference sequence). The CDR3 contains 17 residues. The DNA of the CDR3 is TGTGCCAGCAGTCGACCTCTCGGGACTAGCGGGGCCCCCAGGCGGTTCTTC. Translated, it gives CASSRPLGTSGAPRRFF.

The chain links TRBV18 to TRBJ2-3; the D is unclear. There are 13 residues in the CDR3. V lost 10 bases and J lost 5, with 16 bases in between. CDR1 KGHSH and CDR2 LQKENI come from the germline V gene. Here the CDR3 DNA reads TGTGCCACCCGACTCCGAGAAGGAGATACGCAGTATTTT. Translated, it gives CATRLREGDTQYF.

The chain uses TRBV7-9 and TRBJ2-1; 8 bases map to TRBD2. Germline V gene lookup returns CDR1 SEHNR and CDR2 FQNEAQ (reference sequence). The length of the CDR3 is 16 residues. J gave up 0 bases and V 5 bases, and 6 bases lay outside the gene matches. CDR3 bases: TGTGCCAGCAGCATCGCGGGAGGAGGCTCCTACAATGAGCAGTTCTTC. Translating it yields CASSIAGGGSYNEQFF.

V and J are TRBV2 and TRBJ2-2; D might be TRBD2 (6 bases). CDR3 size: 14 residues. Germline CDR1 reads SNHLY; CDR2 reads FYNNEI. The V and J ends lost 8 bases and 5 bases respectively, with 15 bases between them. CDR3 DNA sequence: TGTGCCAGCTCCCGCGGGCTAGCGACCGGGGAGCTGTTTTTT. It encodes CASSRGLATGELFF. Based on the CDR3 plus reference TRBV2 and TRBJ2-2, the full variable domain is EPEVTQTPSHQVTQMGQEVILRCVPISNHLYFYWYRQILGQKVEFLVSFYNNEISEKSEIFDDQFSVERPDGSNFTLKIRSTKLEDSAMYFCASSRGLATGELFFGEGSRLTVL.

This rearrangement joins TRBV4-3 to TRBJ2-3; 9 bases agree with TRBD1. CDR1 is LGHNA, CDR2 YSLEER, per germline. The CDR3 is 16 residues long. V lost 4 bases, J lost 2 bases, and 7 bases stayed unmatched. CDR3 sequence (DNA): TGCGCCAGCAGCCCAAGGGGGACAGGGCTCACAGATACGCAGTATTTT. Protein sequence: CASSPRGTGLTDTQYF.

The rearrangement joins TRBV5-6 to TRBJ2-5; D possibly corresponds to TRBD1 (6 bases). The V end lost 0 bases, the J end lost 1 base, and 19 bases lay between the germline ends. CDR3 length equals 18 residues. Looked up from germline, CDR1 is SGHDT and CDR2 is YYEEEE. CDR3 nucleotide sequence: TGTGCCAGCAGCTTGGCGGGACACCCCTCAGCGCGCCAAGAGACCCAGTACTTC. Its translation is CASSLAGHPSARQETQYF.

This CDR3 reads CASSGGQGSGYGYTF. The CDR3 bases are TGTGCCAGCAGTGGAGGACAGGGGAGTGGCTATGGCTACACCTTC. This chain uses TRBV28 with TRBJ1-2, with 9 bases matching TRBD1. J gave up 4 bases and V 5 bases, and 8 bases lay outside the gene matches. Germline CDR1 reads MDHEN; CDR2 reads SYDVKM. The CDR3 runs 15 residues.

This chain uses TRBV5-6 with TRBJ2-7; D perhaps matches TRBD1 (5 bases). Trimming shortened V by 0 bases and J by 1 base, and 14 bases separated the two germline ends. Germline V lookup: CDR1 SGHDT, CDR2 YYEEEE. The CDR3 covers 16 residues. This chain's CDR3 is CASSLGSQGRSYEQYF. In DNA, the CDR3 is TGTGCCAGCAGCTTGGGTTCGCAGGGTCGATCCTACGAGCAGTACTTC. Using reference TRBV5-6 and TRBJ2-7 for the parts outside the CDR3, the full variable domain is DAGVTQSPTHLIKTRGQQVTLRCSPKSGHDTVSWYQQALGQGPQFIFQYYEEEERQRGNFPDRFSGHQFPNYSSELNVNALLLGDSALYLCASSLGSQGRSYEQYFGPGTRLTVT.

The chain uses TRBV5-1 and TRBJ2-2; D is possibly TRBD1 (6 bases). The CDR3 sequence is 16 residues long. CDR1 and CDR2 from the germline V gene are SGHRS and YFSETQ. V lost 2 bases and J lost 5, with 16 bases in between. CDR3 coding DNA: TGCGCCAGCAGCTTTTCCCCCATAGGGGGAACCGGGGAGCTGTTTTTT. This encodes CASSFSPIGGTGELFF.

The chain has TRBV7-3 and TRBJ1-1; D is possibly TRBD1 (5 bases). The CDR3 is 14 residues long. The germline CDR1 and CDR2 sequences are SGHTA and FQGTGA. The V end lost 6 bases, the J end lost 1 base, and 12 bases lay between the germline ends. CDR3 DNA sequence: TGTGCCAGCAGGTTGGGTGGACAGAACACTGAAGCTTTCTTT. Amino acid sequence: CASRLGGQNTEAFF. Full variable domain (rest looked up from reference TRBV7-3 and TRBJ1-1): GAGVSQTPSNKVTEKGKYVELRCDPISGHTALYWYRQSLGQGPEFLIYFQGTGAADDSGLPNDRFFAVRPEGSVSTLKIQRTERGDSAVYLCASRLGGQNTEAFFGQGTRLTVV.

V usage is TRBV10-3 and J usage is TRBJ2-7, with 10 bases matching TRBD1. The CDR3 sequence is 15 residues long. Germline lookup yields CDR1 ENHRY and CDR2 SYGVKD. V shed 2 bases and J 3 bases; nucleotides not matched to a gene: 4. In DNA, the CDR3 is TGTGCCATCAGTGAGAAGAGGACAGGGGGCTACGAGCAGTACTTC. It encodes CAISEKRTGGYEQYF.

In DNA form, the CDR3 reads TGTGCCAGCACGGGTCAGGGGGCCTACGAGCAGTACTTC. Translating gives CASTGQGAYEQYF. The J gene is TRBJ2-7, the V gene TRBV2; TRBD1 aligns across 7 bases. Unmatched junction bases numbered 5, after V lost 7 bases and J lost 2 bases. The CDR3 loop spans 13 amino acids. Germline V gene sequence: CDR1 SNHLY, CDR2 FYNNEI.

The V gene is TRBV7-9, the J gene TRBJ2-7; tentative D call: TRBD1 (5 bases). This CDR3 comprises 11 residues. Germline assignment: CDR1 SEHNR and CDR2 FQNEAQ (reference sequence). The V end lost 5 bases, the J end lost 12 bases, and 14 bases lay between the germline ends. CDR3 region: CASSARQQLYF. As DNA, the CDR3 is TGTGCCAGCAGCGCACGACAGCAGCTGTACTTC. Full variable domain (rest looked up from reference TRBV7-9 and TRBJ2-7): DTGVSQNPRHKITKRGQNVTFRCDPISEHNRLYWYRQTLGQGPEFLTYFQNEAQLEKSRLLSDRFSAERPKGSFSTLEIQRTEQGDSAMYLCASSARQQLYFGPGTRLTVT.

The DNA of the CDR3 is TGCGCCAGCAGCGTCTCCGGGAAGCCGGGCGGCTACACCTTC. It is translated as CASSVSGKPGGYTF. The rearrangement links TRBV5-1 to TRBJ1-2; D is unclear. The V end lost 4 bases, the J end lost 8 bases, and 18 bases lay between the germline ends. CDR3 length equals 14 residues. From germline, CDR1 is SGHRS and CDR2 YFSETQ.

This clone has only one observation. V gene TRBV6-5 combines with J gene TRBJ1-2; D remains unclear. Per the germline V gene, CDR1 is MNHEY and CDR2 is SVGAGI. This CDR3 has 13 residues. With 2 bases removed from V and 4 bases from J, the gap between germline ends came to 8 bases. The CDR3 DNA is TGTGCCAGCAGTTACGATCCGCGCTATGGCTACACCTTC. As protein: CASSYDPRYGYTF.

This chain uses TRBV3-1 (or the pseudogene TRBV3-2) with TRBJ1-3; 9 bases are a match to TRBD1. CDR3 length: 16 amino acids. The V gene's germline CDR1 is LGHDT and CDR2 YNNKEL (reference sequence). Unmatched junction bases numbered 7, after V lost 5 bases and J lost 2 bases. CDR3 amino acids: CASSSWGDRAGNTIYF. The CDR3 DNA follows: TGTGCCAGCAGCTCCTGGGGGGACAGGGCTGGAAACACCATATATTTT.

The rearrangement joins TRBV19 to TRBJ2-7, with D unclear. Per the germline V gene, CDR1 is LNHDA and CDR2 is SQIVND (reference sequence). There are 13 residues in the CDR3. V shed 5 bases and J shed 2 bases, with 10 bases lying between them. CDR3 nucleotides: TGTGCCAGTAGTTCGGTCGTCCCCTACGAGCAGTACTTC. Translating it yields CASSSVVPYEQYF. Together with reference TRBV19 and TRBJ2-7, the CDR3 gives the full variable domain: DGGITQSPKYLFRKEGQNVTLSCEQNLNHDAMYWYRQDPGQGLRLIYYSQIVNDFQKGDIAEGYSVSREKKESFPLTVTSAQKNPTAFYLCASSSVVPYEQYFGPGTRLTVT.

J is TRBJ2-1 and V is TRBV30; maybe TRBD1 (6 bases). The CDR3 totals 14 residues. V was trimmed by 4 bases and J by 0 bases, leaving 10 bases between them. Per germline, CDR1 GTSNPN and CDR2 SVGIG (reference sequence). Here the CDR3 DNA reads TGTGCCTGGACAGGGGCCAACTCCTACAATGAGCAGTTCTTC. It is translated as CAWTGANSYNEQFF.

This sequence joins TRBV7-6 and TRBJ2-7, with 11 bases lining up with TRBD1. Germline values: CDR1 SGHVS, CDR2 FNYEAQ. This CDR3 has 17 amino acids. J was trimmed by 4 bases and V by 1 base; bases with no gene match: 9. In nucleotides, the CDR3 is TGTGCCAGCAGCTTAGTCGGGGGGACAGGGGGTCGGTACGAGCAGTACTTC. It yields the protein CASSLVGGTGGRYEQYF.

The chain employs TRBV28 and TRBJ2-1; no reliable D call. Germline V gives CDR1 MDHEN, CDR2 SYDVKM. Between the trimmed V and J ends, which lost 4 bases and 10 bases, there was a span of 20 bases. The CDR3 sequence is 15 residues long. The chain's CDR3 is CASSSSGRLVSEQFF. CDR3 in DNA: TGTGCCAGCAGTTCCTCAGGCCGTCTCGTAAGCGAGCAGTTCTTC.

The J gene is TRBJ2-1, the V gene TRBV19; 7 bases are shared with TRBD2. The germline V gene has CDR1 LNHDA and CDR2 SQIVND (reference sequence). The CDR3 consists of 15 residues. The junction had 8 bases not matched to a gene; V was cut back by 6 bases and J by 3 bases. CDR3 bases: TGTGCCAGTAGAATAAGCGGGAACGGCTACAATGAGCAGTTCTTC. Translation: CASRISGNGYNEQFF.

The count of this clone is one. CDR3 loop: CASSLLGGDTGELFF. CDR3 in DNA: TGTGCCAGCAGCTTACTAGGAGGGGACACCGGGGAGCTGTTTTTT. The chain joins TRBV7-7 to TRBJ2-2; possibly TRBD2 for D (6 bases). The CDR3 runs 15 residues. Trimming removed 2 bases from V and 3 bases from J, with 10 bases in between. Germline V lookup: CDR1 SSHAT, CDR2 FNYEAQ (reference sequence).

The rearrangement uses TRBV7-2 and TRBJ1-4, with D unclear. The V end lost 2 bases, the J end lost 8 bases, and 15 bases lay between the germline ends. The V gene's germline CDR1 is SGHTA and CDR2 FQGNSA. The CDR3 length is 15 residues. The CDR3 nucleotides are TGTGCCAGCAGCTTATCATCGGGTCGAGAGGAAAAACTGTTTTTT. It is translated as CASSLSSGREEKLFF.

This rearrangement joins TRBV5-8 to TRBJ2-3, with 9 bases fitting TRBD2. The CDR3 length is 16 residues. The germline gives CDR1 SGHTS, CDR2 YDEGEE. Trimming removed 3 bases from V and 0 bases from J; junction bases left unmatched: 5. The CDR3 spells CASSWEGLASTDTQYF. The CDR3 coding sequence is TGTGCCAGCAGCTGGGAGGGACTAGCTAGCACAGATACGCAGTATTTT.

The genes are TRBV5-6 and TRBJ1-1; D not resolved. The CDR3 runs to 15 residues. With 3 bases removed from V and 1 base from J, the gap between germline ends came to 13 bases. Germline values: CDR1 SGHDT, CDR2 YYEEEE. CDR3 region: CASSSLQLPNTEAFF. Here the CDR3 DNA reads TGTGCCAGCAGCTCTCTACAGTTACCGAACACTGAAGCTTTCTTT.

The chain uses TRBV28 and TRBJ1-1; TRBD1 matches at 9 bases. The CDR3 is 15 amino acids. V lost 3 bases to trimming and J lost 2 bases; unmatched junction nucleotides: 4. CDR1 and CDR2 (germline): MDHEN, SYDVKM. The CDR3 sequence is CASSFRQGGNTEAFF. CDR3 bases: TGTGCCAGCAGTTTCCGACAGGGGGGAAACACTGAAGCTTTCTTT.

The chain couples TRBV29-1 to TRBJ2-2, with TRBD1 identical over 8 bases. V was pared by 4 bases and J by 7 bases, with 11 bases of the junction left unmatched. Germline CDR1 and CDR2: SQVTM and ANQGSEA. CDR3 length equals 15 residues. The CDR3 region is CSVGAQGALVGELFF. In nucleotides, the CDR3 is TGCAGCGTTGGGGCCCAGGGGGCTCTTGTCGGGGAGCTGTTTTTT.

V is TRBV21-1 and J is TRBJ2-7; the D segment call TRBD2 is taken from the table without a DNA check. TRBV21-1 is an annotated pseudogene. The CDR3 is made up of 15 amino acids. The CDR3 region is CASSRRGGRIHEQYF. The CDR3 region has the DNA TGTGCCAGCAGCCGGCGGGGCGGGAGAATCCACGAGCAGTACTTC.

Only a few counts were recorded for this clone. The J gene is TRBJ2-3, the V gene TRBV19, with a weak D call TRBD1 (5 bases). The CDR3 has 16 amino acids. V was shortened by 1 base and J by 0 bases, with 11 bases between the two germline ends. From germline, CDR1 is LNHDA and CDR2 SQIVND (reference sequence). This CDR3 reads CASSIVRGRSTDTQYF. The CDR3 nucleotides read TGTGCCAGTAGTATAGTAAGGGGCCGTAGCACAGATACGCAGTATTTT.